Following are 19 T cell receptor beta chains from one sample sequenced in a study of regulatory T cells. The primer mix had 52 TRBV and 13 TRBJ primers. The data were produced by immunoSEQ multiplex PCR, yet TCRdb's version contains in-frame clones alone and is incomplete. The table has approximately 5,400 clones, more than 80% seen once. The specimen was CD8+ T cells sorted from blood. These receptors were obtained from a child between 10 and 17 years old with CD3G deficiency.

This clone rates as medium-sized. This chain links TRBV28 with TRBJ1-2; 9 bases match TRBD1. The CDR3 loop spans 16 amino acids. Per germline, CDR1 MDHEN and CDR2 SYDVKM. The V gene end was trimmed by 0 bases and the J gene end by 4 bases; junction bases not matched to a gene: 6. The CDR3 here is CASSLCMGTGLYGYTF. CDR3 DNA sequence: TGTGCCAGCAGTTTATGCATGGGGACAGGGCTCTATGGCTACACCTTC.

V gene TRBV5-1 combines with J gene TRBJ2-6; TRBD2 matches at 10 bases. The CDR3 is 18 amino acids. Germline V gene sequence: CDR1 SGHRS, CDR2 YFSETQ. J gave up 4 bases and V 0 bases, and 7 bases lay outside the gene matches. The CDR3 sequence is CASSLGAGGPIGANVLTF. The CDR3 coding sequence is TGCGCCAGCAGCTTGGGAGCGGGAGGGCCGATCGGGGCCAACGTCCTGACTTTC.

The chain is built from TRBV4-3 and TRBJ2-7; 11 bases map to TRBD1. CDR3 length: 14 amino acids. After removal of 4 bases from V and 4 bases from J, the junction contained 3 bases not matched to a gene. The germline V gene has CDR1 LGHNA and CDR2 YSLEER. The CDR3 coding sequence is TGCGCCAGCAGCCGGGGACAGGGGGGATACGAGCAGTACTTC. The encoded protein is CASSRGQGGYEQYF.

V and J are TRBV28 and TRBJ2-7; 8 bases match TRBD1. The CDR3 has 14 amino acids. Trimming took 5 bases from V and 5 from J; bases not matched to a gene: 8. The germline V gene encodes CDR1 MDHEN and CDR2 SYDVKM. The CDR3 spells CASSPRTGLHEQYF. DNA of the CDR3: TGTGCCAGCAGTCCCCGGACAGGGCTCCACGAGCAGTACTTC.

A few counts support this clone. The chain combines TRBV28 with TRBJ1-1; weak D call: TRBD1 (6 bases). V lost 3 bases, J lost 4 bases, and 15 bases lay in between. This CDR3 contains 15 residues. In germline, CDR1 is MDHEN, CDR2 SYDVKM. The CDR3 DNA sequence: TGTGCCAGCAGTTTTCTCCCGGGGGCGGCCACTGAAGCTTTCTTT. Encoded protein: CASSFLPGAATEAFF.

The CDR3 nucleotides are TGTGCCAGCAGAAGGGGGTACACCGGGGAGCTGTTTTTT. This sequence encodes CASRRGYTGELFF. The chain combines TRBV28 with TRBJ2-2, with D maybe TRBD1 (6 bases). Germline assignment: CDR1 MDHEN and CDR2 SYDVKM. Trimming cost V 6 bases and J 3 bases, with 8 bases left between them. CDR3 size: 13 residues.

The rearrangement joins TRBV6-1 to TRBJ1-2; a weak D match, TRBD1 (6 bases). Trimming removed 4 bases from V and 8 bases from J, with 20 bases in between. CDR1 and CDR2 from the germline V gene are MNHNS and SASEGT. This CDR3 region has 15 residues. CDR3 sequence: CASSGYRVPVEGYTF. CDR3 in DNA: TGTGCCAGCAGTGGATACAGGGTGCCCGTGGAGGGCTACACCTTC.

The chain links TRBV5-1 to TRBJ1-4; 7 bases agree with TRBD1. Trimming at V came to 4 bases and at J to 0 bases, leaving 6 bases not matched to a gene. CDR3 length equals 16 residues. Germline assignment: CDR1 SGHRS and CDR2 YFSETQ. For the CDR3, the DNA is TGCGCCAGCAGCCCCACGGGGACAGCAACTAATGAAAAACTGTTTTTT. This sequence encodes CASSPTGTATNEKLFF.

This chain connects TRBV6-6 to TRBJ1-1, with 8 positions matching TRBD1. The J segment lost 7 bases and the V segment lost 4 bases, leaving 5 bases of the junction unmatched. The CDR3 has 13 residues. From germline, CDR1 is MNHNY and CDR2 SVGAGI (reference sequence). CDR3 amino acids: CASSWTGMSEAFF. The CDR3 region has the DNA TGTGCCAGCAGTTGGACAGGGATGAGTGAAGCTTTCTTT.

The gene calls are TRBV28 and TRBJ1-4, with D tentatively TRBD1 (5 bases). This CDR3 is built from 14 residues. V was clipped by 5 bases and J by 3 bases, with 10 bases between them. Germline V gives CDR1 MDHEN, CDR2 SYDVKM. This CDR3 reads CASSMVGANEKLFF. CDR3 DNA: TGTGCCAGCAGTATGGTAGGGGCTAATGAAAAACTGTTTTTT.

The V and J genes are TRBV19 and TRBJ2-3, with TRBD2 as a possible D gene (6 bases). CDR3 length: 15 amino acids. Germline lookup yields CDR1 LNHDA and CDR2 SQIVND (reference sequence). The V end was cut by 5 bases, the J end by 1 base, with 13 bases between. The CDR3 is CASSVAGRGTDTQYF. In DNA, the CDR3 is TGTGCCAGTAGTGTGGCGGGGCGAGGCACAGATACGCAGTATTTT.

V is TRBV6-1 and J is TRBJ2-7; D possibly matches TRBD1 or TRBD2 (6 bases each). The CDR3 totals 16 residues. The V gene lost 3 bases and the J gene lost 0 bases, with 15 bases spanning the gap. Germline loops: CDR1 MNHNS, CDR2 SASEGT. CDR3 loop: CASSDGDTGLSYEQYF. Written as DNA, the CDR3 is TGTGCCAGCAGTGACGGGGACACGGGACTCTCCTACGAGCAGTACTTC.

For the CDR3, the DNA is TGCGCCAGCAGCTCGGGACTAGCGAATGAGCAGTTCTTC. Its protein is CASSSGLANEQFF. The chain has TRBV5-1 and TRBJ2-1; 10 bases are shared with TRBD2. This CDR3 is built from 13 residues. The junction had 1 base not matched to a gene; V was cut back by 3 bases and J by 7 bases. Germline V gene data show CDR1 as SGHRS and CDR2 as YFSETQ.

This sequence joins TRBV28 and TRBJ2-3; 9 nucleotides line up with TRBD2. CDR1 is MDHEN, CDR2 SYDVKM, per germline. V lost 5 bases and J lost 2; bases outside the gene matches: 11. The CDR3 runs to 17 residues. The CDR3 spells CASSPQASGALTDTQYF. The CDR3 bases are TGTGCCAGCAGTCCCCAGGCTAGCGGGGCCCTCACAGATACGCAGTATTTT.

The CDR3 sequence is CASSHTGYEQYF. CDR3 in DNA: TGTGCCAGCAGTCATACAGGTTACGAGCAGTACTTC. This rearrangement joins TRBV6-1 to TRBJ2-7, with TRBD1 as a possible D gene (5 bases). Germline assignment: CDR1 MNHNS and CDR2 SASEGT. The CDR3 extends over 12 amino acids. Trimming took 5 bases from V and 4 from J, leaving 9 bases between them.

Comments on this clone: Sequence at one end of the junction differs from germline and may be a read error. J is TRBJ2-7 and V is TRBV6-1; D not resolved. CDR1 is MNHNS, CDR2 SASEGT, per germline. CDR3 length: 15 residues. The CDR3 DNA reads TGTGCCAGCAGGGAAGGATACGGAACCTCCTACGAGCAGTACTTC. Encoded protein: CASREGYGTSYEQYF.

The chain has TRBV28 and TRBJ1-5, with 9 nucleotides matching TRBD1. The germline V gene has CDR1 MDHEN and CDR2 SYDVKM. There are 15 residues in the CDR3. Unmatched junction bases numbered 9, after V lost 5 bases and J lost 7 bases. CDR3 nucleotide sequence: TGTGCCAGCAGTGCAATTGGGACAGGGAACCAGCCCCAGCATTTT. Translation: CASSAIGTGNQPQHF.

This sequence joins TRBV28 and TRBJ2-1; 10 bases agree with TRBD2. V dropped 6 bases and J dropped 1; count of bases not matched to a gene: 9. The CDR3 sequence is 17 residues long. Germline V CDR1 and CDR2: MDHEN, SYDVKM. Written as DNA, the CDR3 is TGTGCCAGCAGCTCAGGGCTAGCGGGAGTGTCCTACAATGAGCAGTTCTTC. This gives the protein CASSSGLAGVSYNEQFF.

The gene calls are TRBV5-1 and TRBJ2-1, with 14 bases that match TRBD2. Germline V gives CDR1 SGHRS, CDR2 YFSETQ. This CDR3 has 16 amino acids. The V gene end was trimmed by 2 bases and the J gene end by 9 bases; junction bases not matched to a gene: 7. The CDR3 loop is CASSFGLAGGVGEQFF. The CDR3 region has the DNA TGCGCCAGCAGCTTTGGACTAGCGGGAGGAGTGGGTGAGCAGTTCTTC. The variable domain in full, completed from reference TRBV5-1 and TRBJ2-1, reads KAGVTQTPRYLIKTRGQQVTLSCSPISGHRSVSWYQQTPGQGLQFLFEYFSETQRNKGNFPGRFSGRQFSNSRSEMNVSTLELGDSALYLCASSFGLAGGVGEQFFGPGTRLTVL.